The rows below give T cell receptor beta chains drawn from one sample of a study of beta chain features in type 1 diabetes. Assay: immunoSEQ multiplex PCR; the TCRdb copy retains only in-frame clones and omits some. Of over 700,000 clones in the sample, about 17% were seen once. Input material: naive CD4+ T cells from blood. The receptors were sampled from a woman in her late teens or twenties in good health. CDR3s include the opening cysteine and the closing phenylalanine or tryptophan. A D gene is named only where the DNA matches it firmly. Part of the rows lack a size; the others show once, few, many or a class for expanded clones.

D gene	V gene	clone size	J gene	CDR3 DNA	CDR3 protein
.	TRBV7-9	.	TRBJ2-5	TGTGCCAGCAGCGGAGGAGGGGAGACCCAGTACTTC	CASSGGGETQYF
TRBD1	TRBV7-9	.	TRBJ1-1	TGTGCCAGCAGCCGGGTTCGGGGACAGGGGGCGTCGGGCACTGAAGCTTTCTTT	CASSRVRGQGASGTEAFF
.	TRBV10-3	.	TRBJ2-3	TGTGCCATCAGAGATGGGGGGGGCGGCACAGATACGCAGTATTTT	CAIRDGGGGTDTQYF
.	TRBV4-3	.	TRBJ2-7	TGCGCCAGCAGCCAAGGGACAGAGACTTTCTACGAGCAGTACTTC	CASSQGTETFYEQYF
TRBD1	TRBV5-1	.	TRBJ2-1	TGCGCCAGCAGCTTTAGGACAGGGGATGAGCAGTTCTTC	CASSFRTGDEQFF
.	TRBV11-3	.	TRBJ1-1	TGTGCCAGCAGCTTAGATCCGAACACTGAAGCTTTCTTT	CASSLDPNTEAFF
.	TRBV28	few	TRBJ1-5	TGTGCCAGCGGGCGGGGCAATCAGCCCCAGCATTTT	CASGRGNQPQHF
TRBD2	TRBV27	few	TRBJ2-3	TGTGCCAGCAAACCGCCGGGACTAGCCGGAGATACGCAGTATTTT	CASKPPGLAGDTQYF
.	TRBV6-5	few	TRBJ2-3	TGTGCCAGCAGTTACTCGCGCCCGGGACCTGGGGATACGCAGTATTTT	CASSYSRPGPGDTQYF
.	TRBV4-1	few	TRBJ2-7	TGCGCCAGCAGTCAACTATTAGGGGCCCTGTCACACGAGCAGTACTTC	CASSQLLGALSHEQYF
TRBD2	TRBV13	few	TRBJ2-7	TGTGCCAGCAGCCAAAGACTAGCGGGAGGTCGGCGGGCTCTCGAGCAGTACTTC	CASSQRLAGGRRALEQYF
.	TRBV7-2	.	TRBJ2-7	TGTGCCAGCAGCTTAGCCACAGCATTAATCGGCGAGCAGTACTTC	CASSLATALIGEQYF
.	TRBV2	few	TRBJ2-2	TGTGCCAGCACTGATAACACCGGGGAGCTGTTTTTT	CASTDNTGELFF
TRBD1	TRBV2	.	TRBJ1-2	TGTGCCAGCAGTTCTCCCGGACAGGGCCAGTATGGCTACACCTTC	CASSSPGQGQYGYTF
.	TRBV29-1	.	TRBJ2-3	TGCAGCGTTGAAGAATCAAGGGGGAACACAGATACGCAGTATTTT	CSVEESRGNTDTQYF
.	TRBV27	.	TRBJ1-1	TGTGCCAGCAGTGTGGCCGGAACTGAAGCTTTCTTT	CASSVAGTEAFF
.	TRBV18	.	TRBJ1-2	TGTGCCAGCTCACCCTACTCCGGGCGGGACACCGGGAACTATGGCTACACCTTC	CASSPYSGRDTGNYGYTF
.	TRBV6-4	few	TRBJ1-3	TGTGCCAGTAGAGACTTTTCTGGAAACACCATATATTTT	CASRDFSGNTIYF
TRBD2	TRBV7-2	.	TRBJ2-3	TGTGCCAGCAGCTTAGGGCCGGGACTAGCGGGAGTTGGTACGCAGTATTTT	CASSLGPGLAGVGTQYF
.	TRBV19	.	TRBJ2-7	TGTGCCAGTAGTATTAAAGCGTTCGATCTCTACGAGCAGTACTTC	CASSIKAFDLYEQYF
TRBD1	TRBV7-9	.	TRBJ1-5	TGTGCCAGCAGCTTGACAGGGCTCTTCAATCAGCCCCAGCATTTT	CASSLTGLFNQPQHF
TRBD1	TRBV6-5	.	TRBJ2-1	TGTGCCAGCAGTGACAGGGGTCGGCAGTTCTTC	CASSDRGRQFF
.	TRBV7-9	few	TRBJ1-2	TGTGCCACCGGCCGGGTTGGAGGGAACTATGGCTACACCTTC	CATGRVGGNYGYTF
TRBD1	TRBV10-3	once	TRBJ2-7	TGTGCGTCCCGGGACAGTTTGTACGAGCAGTACTTC	CASRDSLYEQYF